One sample yielded the 30 T cell receptor beta chains listed below, sequenced in a study of a mutant IDH1 vaccine in newly diagnosed glioma. Stated time point: week 23, last vaccination. Every vaccine dose comprised 300 ug of mutant IDH1 20-mer peptide plus topical imiquimod. The assay was immunoSEQ multiplex PCR, and TCRdb's table has in-frame clones only and misses some. The sample carries approximately 35,000 clones, approximately 90% recorded once. Their specific antigens are unknown. The sample was PBMCs, taken from a glioma patient whose treatment included an IDH1 peptide vaccine. These receptors were taken from a man between 35 and 55 years old with glioma.

The rearrangement joins TRBV6-5 to TRBJ2-7, with 9 bases that match TRBD1. This CDR3 is 15 amino acids long. V lost 0 bases to trimming and J lost 5 bases; unmatched junction nucleotides: 5. Germline CDR1 is MNHEY and CDR2 is SVGAGI. CDR3 sequence: CASSYSGTGTHEQYV. The CDR3 DNA follows: TGTGCCAGCAGTTACTCGGGGACAGGGACCCACGAGCAGTACGTC.

The CDR3 here is CSASGDRGTNQPQHF. The CDR3 region has the DNA TGCAGCGCCTCCGGGGACAGGGGAACTAATCAGCCCCAGCATTTT. V usage is TRBV29-1 and J usage is TRBJ1-5; TRBD1 aligns across 10 bases. CDR1 SQVTM and CDR2 ANQGSEA come from the germline V gene. The CDR3 consists of 15 residues. Trimming took 7 bases from V and 4 from J; bases not matched to a gene: 10.

This clone has just one count. V and J are TRBV18 and TRBJ1-3; D gene unclear. From germline, CDR1 is KGHSH and CDR2 LQKENI. V was pared by 6 bases and J by 0 bases, with 15 bases between. CDR3 length equals 16 residues. CDR3: CASSEGWVGSGNTIYF. In nucleotides, the CDR3 is TGTGCCAGCTCCGAGGGCTGGGTCGGCTCTGGAAACACCATATATTTT.

This chain joins TRBV19 and TRBJ1-5; weak D call: TRBD1 (5 bases). Trimming cost V 7 bases and J 1 base, with 17 bases left between them. From germline, CDR1 is LNHDA and CDR2 SQIVND (reference sequence). The CDR3 is made up of 16 amino acids. CDR3 amino acids: CASTPARGLSNQPQHF. CDR3 coding DNA: TGTGCCAGTACTCCGGCACGGGGGTTAAGCAATCAGCCCCAGCATTTT.

A note on this clone: One junction end disagrees with the germline gene, perhaps due to a read error. The sample carries other DNA sequences with the same CDR3. This chain uses TRBV25-1 with TRBJ1-4, with D perhaps TRBD1 (6 bases). The CDR3 length is 15 residues. Germline V CDR1 and CDR2: MGHDK, SYGVNS. DNA of the CDR3: TGTGCCAGCAGTGAATCGTACAGGGTTAATGAGAAACTGTTTTTT. Translated: CASSESYRVNEKLFF. The full variable domain, completed using reference TRBV25-1 and TRBJ1-4, is EADIYQTPRYLVIGTGKKITLECSQTMGHDKMYWYQQDPGMELHLIHYSYGVNSTEKGDLSSESTVSRIRTEHFPLTLESARPSHTSQYLCASSESYRVNEKLFFGSGTQLSVL.

This clone was observed once. J is TRBJ1-2 and V is TRBV5-1; D is undetermined. The V gene's germline CDR1 is SGHRS and CDR2 YFSETQ. The CDR3 runs 15 residues. Trimming removed 1 base from V and 0 bases from J, with 10 bases in between. The CDR3 sequence: CASSLRSDANYGYTF. The CDR3 nucleotides are TGCGCCAGCAGCTTGCGGTCCGACGCTAACTATGGCTACACCTTC.

This clone was seen more than once but under ten times. The J gene is TRBJ2-5, the V gene TRBV28; 14 bases match TRBD2. After removal of 6 bases from V and 5 bases from J, the junction contained 5 bases not matched to a gene. This CDR3 is 15 amino acids long. Germline assignment: CDR1 MDHEN and CDR2 SYDVKM. This CDR3 reads CASSPGLAGVETQYF. CDR3 bases: TGTGCCAGCAGCCCGGGACTAGCGGGAGTCGAGACCCAGTACTTC.

Written as DNA, the CDR3 is TGTGCCAGCAGCGTAGGGGGACTAGCGGGCCAAGAGACCCAGTACTTC. Amino acid sequence: CASSVGGLAGQETQYF. This chain joins TRBV9 and TRBJ2-5; TRBD2 agrees at 12 bases. Germline assignment: CDR1 SGDLS and CDR2 YYNGEE. The CDR3 consists of 16 residues. Losses at the gene ends were 0 bases for V and 1 base for J; bases not matched to a gene: 1.

This sequence joins TRBV5-1 and TRBJ2-7, with 10 bases lining up with TRBD1. J lost 5 bases, V lost 4 bases, and 9 bases had no gene match. The CDR3 covers 15 residues. Germline V gene sequence: CDR1 SGHRS, CDR2 YFSETQ. This CDR3 reads CASSADRGLADEQYF. The CDR3 DNA follows: TGCGCCAGCAGCGCAGACAGGGGGCTGGCCGACGAGCAGTACTTC.

The chain employs TRBV28 and TRBJ2-5; 11 bases map to TRBD1. V lost 6 bases to trimming and J lost 5 bases; unmatched junction nucleotides: 8. The CDR3 loop spans 15 amino acids. The germline V gene encodes CDR1 MDHEN and CDR2 SYDVKM. Written as DNA, the CDR3 is TGTGCCAGCAGGCGGACAGGGGGCCGGGGGGAGACCCAGTACTTC. Protein product: CASRRTGGRGETQYF.

V gene TRBV5-1 combines with J gene TRBJ2-1; the D is unclear. The CDR3 extends over 10 amino acids. V was trimmed by 7 bases and J by 7 bases, leaving 6 bases between them. CDR1 and CDR2 from the germline V gene are SGHRS and YFSETQ. The CDR3 sequence is CASGTNEQFF. The CDR3 coding sequence is TGCGCCAGCGGCACAAATGAGCAGTTCTTC.

This rearrangement joins TRBV6-5 to TRBJ1-4; tentatively, D is TRBD1 (6 bases). V dropped 5 bases and J dropped 4 bases, with 11 bases sitting between them. In germline, CDR1 is MNHEY, CDR2 SVGAGI. The CDR3 has 14 amino acids. The CDR3 spells CASSTGAGNEKLFF. The CDR3 nucleotides read TGTGCCAGCAGTACGGGGGCAGGTAATGAAAAACTGTTTTTT.

The rearrangement uses TRBV5-6 and TRBJ2-3; a weak D match, TRBD2 (5 bases). Germline lookup yields CDR1 SGHDT and CDR2 YYEEEE. CDR3 length equals 18 residues. Trimming stripped 2 bases from V and 2 bases from J, with 21 bases between. CDR3: CASSLLEPGAAVTDTQYF. The CDR3 coding sequence is TGTGCCAGCAGCTTACTCGAACCCGGAGCGGCCGTCACAGATACGCAGTATTTT.

The genes are TRBV7-9 and TRBJ2-3, with unresolved D. Trimming removed 5 bases from V and 2 bases from J, with 5 bases in between. This CDR3 comprises 12 residues. From germline, CDR1 is SEHNR and CDR2 FQNEAQ (reference sequence). The CDR3 protein is CASSPYTDTQYF. As DNA, the CDR3 is TGTGCCAGCAGCCCCTACACAGATACGCAGTATTTT.

This sequence joins TRBV7-6 and TRBJ2-1, with 10 bases that match TRBD2. The J segment lost 9 bases and the V segment lost 5 bases, leaving 7 bases of the junction unmatched. The CDR3 runs 14 residues. Germline V gene lookup returns CDR1 SGHVS and CDR2 FNYEAQ. The CDR3 spells CASSTLAGVREQFF. In DNA, the CDR3 is TGTGCCAGCAGCACTCTAGCGGGAGTTCGTGAGCAGTTCTTC.

The V call is TRBV30, the J call TRBJ1-2; perhaps TRBD1 as D (5 bases). V was shortened by 0 bases and J by 4 bases, with 15 bases between the two germline ends. The CDR3 consists of 15 residues. Germline V gene data show CDR1 as GTSNPN and CDR2 as SVGIG (reference sequence). The CDR3 here is CAWSVRDAWSYGYTF. The CDR3 bases are TGTGCCTGGAGTGTCCGGGACGCATGGAGCTATGGCTACACCTTC.

The V gene is TRBV6-1, the J gene TRBJ2-7, with a tentative D call TRBD2 (6 bases). V lost 2 bases, J lost 0 bases, and 11 bases lay in between. CDR1 and CDR2 from the germline V gene are MNHNS and SASEGT. The CDR3 covers 15 residues. Written as DNA, the CDR3 is TGTGCCAGCAGTGAAAGTAGCGGAAGCTCCTACGAGCAGTACGTC. Its translation: CASSESSGSSYEQYV.

The count of this clone is one. V and J are TRBV30 and TRBJ1-1, with unresolved D. Germline lookup yields CDR1 GTSNPN and CDR2 SVGIG (reference sequence). The ends were cut back, 1 base at V and 3 bases at J, with 6 bases in the middle. There are 12 residues in the CDR3. Written as DNA, the CDR3 is TGTGCCTGGAGTGGGGTAGACACTGAAGCTTTCTTT. It yields the protein CAWSGVDTEAFF.

The chain combines TRBV6-5 with TRBJ2-1, with D possibly being TRBD1 (6 bases). CDR3 length equals 15 residues. V was pared by 6 bases and J by 7 bases, with 19 bases between. Germline CDR1 reads MNHEY; CDR2 reads SVGAGI. The DNA for the CDR3 is TGTGCCAGCAGCAGAACGGGACAAGGACTGAATGAGCAGTTCTTC. This codes for CASSRTGQGLNEQFF.

The rearrangement joins TRBV5-1 to TRBJ2-2, with 8 bases that match TRBD2. In germline, CDR1 is SGHRS, CDR2 YFSETQ. The CDR3 is 17 amino acids. V was clipped by 4 bases and J by 7 bases; unmatched bases: 15. The CDR3 sequence is CASSTKIAGIHDGELFF. The DNA of the CDR3 is TGCGCCAGCAGCACAAAAATAGCGGGAATTCATGACGGGGAGCTGTTTTTT.

The J gene is TRBJ2-1, the V gene TRBV7-9; 9 bases are a match to TRBD1. V lost 8 bases to trimming and J lost 2 bases; unmatched junction nucleotides: 7. Germline V gene sequence: CDR1 SEHNR, CDR2 FQNEAQ (reference sequence). This CDR3 region has 15 residues. CDR3 protein: CASVWDRDPYNEQFF. CDR3 nucleotide sequence: TGTGCCAGCGTCTGGGACAGGGATCCCTACAATGAGCAGTTCTTC.

This chain joins TRBV23-1 and TRBJ2-7; unclear D gene. TRBV23-1 is marked as an open reading frame, function uncertain. This CDR3 region has 12 residues. V gave up 8 bases and J gave up 3 bases, with 11 bases separating them. CDR3 in amino acids: CASSSIGYEQYV. The DNA for the CDR3 is TGCGCCAGCTCCTCGATAGGCTACGAGCAGTACGTC.

The chain combines TRBV28 with TRBJ1-3; possibly TRBD1 for D (5 bases). V lost 5 bases and J lost 2, with 25 bases in between. From germline, CDR1 is MDHEN and CDR2 SYDVKM. The CDR3 has 19 residues. CDR3 in DNA: TGTGCCAGCAGTACCCCTGCGGGATCGGCAGGGAACCCTGGAAACACCATATATTTT. Its translation is CASSTPAGSAGNPGNTIYF.

The CDR3 nucleotides read TGTGCCAGCAGTGAATCACAGGGGTCCAAAAACATTCAGTACTTC. Translating gives CASSESQGSKNIQYF. This chain uses TRBV25-1 with TRBJ2-4; 7 positions match TRBD1. Losses at the gene ends were 1 base for V and 2 bases for J; bases not matched to a gene: 2. CDR1 MGHDK and CDR2 SYGVNS come from the germline V gene. CDR3 length equals 15 residues.

The chain employs TRBV19 and TRBJ2-1, with a tentative D call TRBD1 (6 bases). V gave up 5 bases and J gave up 6 bases, with 11 bases separating them. The CDR3 is 13 amino acids. CDR1 is LNHDA, CDR2 SQIVND, per germline (reference sequence). DNA for the CDR3: TGTGCCAGTAGTGAGAGGGGGTCCAATGAGCAGTTCTTC. Protein: CASSERGSNEQFF.

The rearrangement uses TRBV18 and TRBJ2-7, with 7 bases identical to TRBD1. V dropped 5 bases and J dropped 3; count of bases not matched to a gene: 4. Germline V lookup: CDR1 KGHSH, CDR2 LQKENI. This CDR3 contains 13 residues. As DNA, the CDR3 is TGTGCCAGCTCAAACTCAGGGGGCTACGAGCAGTACTTC. Protein product: CASSNSGGYEQYF.

V is TRBV27 and J is TRBJ1-2; D gene uncertain. Trimming removed 2 bases from V and 6 bases from J, with 13 bases in between. Germline V gene sequence: CDR1 MNHEY, CDR2 SMNVEV (reference sequence). The CDR3 spans 14 residues. DNA for the CDR3: TGTGCCAGCAGTTTAACGGTCAGCGGAGATGGCTACACCTTC. This gives the protein CASSLTVSGDGYTF.

The gene calls are TRBV10-3 and TRBJ1-1, with TRBD1 identical over 9 bases. Germline CDR1 is ENHRY and CDR2 is SYGVKD. After removal of 8 bases from V and 1 base from J, the junction contained 5 bases not matched to a gene. The CDR3 contains 14 residues. The CDR3 bases are TGTGCCATCGCGCTGGACAGGGGGAACACTGAAGCTTTCTTT. Its protein is CAIALDRGNTEAFF.

The chain uses TRBV4-1 and TRBJ1-3; possible D gene TRBD1, 5 bases. CDR1 MGHRA and CDR2 YSYEKL come from the germline V gene. CDR3 length equals 15 residues. Trimming took 1 base from V and 4 from J, leaving 11 bases between them. Here the CDR3 DNA reads TGCGCCAGCAGCCAAGTTGGAGGGGTCGGAAACACCATATATTTT. Translating gives CASSQVGGVGNTIYF.

The chain joins TRBV7-2 to TRBJ2-7; D is possibly TRBD1 (6 bases). Germline V lookup: CDR1 SGHTA, CDR2 FQGNSA. The CDR3 length is 16 residues. V lost 4 bases and J lost 0, with 16 bases in between. The CDR3 sequence is CASSSGTPRSSYEQYF. The CDR3 DNA reads as TGTGCCAGCAGCTCCGGGACACCGAGGAGCTCCTACGAGCAGTACTTC.